The rows below give T cell receptor beta chains drawn from one sample of a study of Graves' ophthalmopathy and Graves' hyperthyroidism. Each CDR3 protein gets one entry after TCRdb re-called the multiplex PCR reads with MiXCR. This table holds over a million distinct CDR3 sequences, about 35% found once. The sample was peripheral blood or thyroid tissue (not recorded which). These receptor sequences come from an adult man with Graves' hyperthyroidism. CDR3s include the opening cysteine and the closing phenylalanine or tryptophan. D genes are given only for firm matches. Size is omitted from some rows. Given values are once, few, many or a class for expanded clones.

J | D | V | size | DNA | CDR3
TRBJ2-7 | - | TRBV12-3/TRBV12-4 | - | TGTGCCAGCAGTTTAGGCAGGAGTATCTACGAGCAGTACTTC | CASSLGRSIYEQYF
TRBJ1-4 | - | TRBV7-9 | few | TGTGCCAGCAGCTTAGGTCGATGGGGGTCGGGGGATGAAAAACTGTTTTTT | CASSLGRWGSGDEKLFF
TRBJ2-7 | TRBD2 | TRBV20-1 | - | TGCACGGTGGGGGAGGGCCCCTACGAGCAGTACTTC | CTVGEGPYEQYF
TRBJ1-5 | - | TRBV20-1 | many | TGCAGTGCTCCGTCGGCGGGGTTAGATCAGCCCCAGCATTTT | CSAPSAGLDQPQHF
TRBJ2-7 | TRBD2 | TRBV4-3 | - | TGCGCCAGCAGACAAGTACCTGCCGAGCGGGGCCTCTCCTACGAGCAGTACTTC | CASRQVPAERGLSYEQYF
TRBJ2-5 | - | TRBV7-2 | many | TGTGCCAGCAGCTCCGCAAGGGAGTATAAAGAGACCCAGTACTTC | CASSSAREYKETQYF
TRBJ1-2 | - | TRBV11-2 | - | TGTGCCAGCAGTTCCGCCCGGGGGGCCTATGGCTACACCTTC | CASSSARGAYGYTF
TRBJ2-7 | - | TRBV5-1 | few | TGCGCCAGCAGTGTTGGACACCCCTTGGAGCAGTACTTC | CASSVGHPLEQYF
TRBJ2-7 | - | TRBV11-2 | few | TGTGCCAGCAGCCAAGAGGGGCTAGACAGCTACGAGCATTACTTC | CASSQEGLDSYEHYF
TRBJ1-1 | - | TRBV11-2 | many | TGTGCCAGCAGCTTAGTCTGGGGGCGCGGGGACACTGAAGCTTTCTTT | CASSLVWGRGDTEAFF
TRBJ1-2 | - | TRBV28 | - | TGTGCCAGCAGGGATGCGATATCGTATGGCTACACCTTC | CASRDAISYGYTF